The 2 T cell receptor beta chains below were found in one sample sequenced in a study of cytomegalovirus exposure and HLA in healthy donors. Both 60 Vbeta primers and 13 Jbeta primers went into the PCR. The protocol was immunoSEQ multiplex PCR, while the TCRdb copy is restricted to in-frame clones and leaves out a portion. Of about 190,000 clones listed, roughly 80% are singletons. The material sequenced was PBMCs. These receptors all come from a boy between 5 and 17 years old in good health and CMV-seronegative.

The chain has TRBV5-1 and TRBJ2-7; D possibly corresponds to TRBD2 (7 bases). This CDR3 has 13 amino acids. V was pared by 3 bases and J by 6 bases, with 13 bases between. The germline gives CDR1 SGHRS, CDR2 YFSETQ. The DNA of the CDR3 is TGCGCCAGCAGCTGGGGGCGGGAGTCCGAGCAGTACTTC. Protein sequence: CASSWGRESEQYF. Full variable domain (missing parts from reference TRBV5-1 and TRBJ2-7): KAGVTQTPRYLIKTRGQQVTLSCSPISGHRSVSWYQQTPGQGLQFLFEYFSETQRNKGNFPGRFSGRQFSNSRSEMNVSTLELGDSALYLCASSWGRESEQYFGPGTRLTVT.

The chain recombines TRBV4-1 with TRBJ2-7, with 7 bases identical to TRBD2. The CDR3 spans 17 residues. The V and J ends lost 1 base and 3 bases, in that order; junction bases with no gene match: 12. Germline CDR1 MGHRA, CDR2 YSYEKL. CDR3 region: CASSQAALAGERYEQYF. The CDR3 nucleotides read TGCGCCAGCAGCCAAGCCGCGCTCGCGGGAGAACGCTACGAGCAGTACTTC.